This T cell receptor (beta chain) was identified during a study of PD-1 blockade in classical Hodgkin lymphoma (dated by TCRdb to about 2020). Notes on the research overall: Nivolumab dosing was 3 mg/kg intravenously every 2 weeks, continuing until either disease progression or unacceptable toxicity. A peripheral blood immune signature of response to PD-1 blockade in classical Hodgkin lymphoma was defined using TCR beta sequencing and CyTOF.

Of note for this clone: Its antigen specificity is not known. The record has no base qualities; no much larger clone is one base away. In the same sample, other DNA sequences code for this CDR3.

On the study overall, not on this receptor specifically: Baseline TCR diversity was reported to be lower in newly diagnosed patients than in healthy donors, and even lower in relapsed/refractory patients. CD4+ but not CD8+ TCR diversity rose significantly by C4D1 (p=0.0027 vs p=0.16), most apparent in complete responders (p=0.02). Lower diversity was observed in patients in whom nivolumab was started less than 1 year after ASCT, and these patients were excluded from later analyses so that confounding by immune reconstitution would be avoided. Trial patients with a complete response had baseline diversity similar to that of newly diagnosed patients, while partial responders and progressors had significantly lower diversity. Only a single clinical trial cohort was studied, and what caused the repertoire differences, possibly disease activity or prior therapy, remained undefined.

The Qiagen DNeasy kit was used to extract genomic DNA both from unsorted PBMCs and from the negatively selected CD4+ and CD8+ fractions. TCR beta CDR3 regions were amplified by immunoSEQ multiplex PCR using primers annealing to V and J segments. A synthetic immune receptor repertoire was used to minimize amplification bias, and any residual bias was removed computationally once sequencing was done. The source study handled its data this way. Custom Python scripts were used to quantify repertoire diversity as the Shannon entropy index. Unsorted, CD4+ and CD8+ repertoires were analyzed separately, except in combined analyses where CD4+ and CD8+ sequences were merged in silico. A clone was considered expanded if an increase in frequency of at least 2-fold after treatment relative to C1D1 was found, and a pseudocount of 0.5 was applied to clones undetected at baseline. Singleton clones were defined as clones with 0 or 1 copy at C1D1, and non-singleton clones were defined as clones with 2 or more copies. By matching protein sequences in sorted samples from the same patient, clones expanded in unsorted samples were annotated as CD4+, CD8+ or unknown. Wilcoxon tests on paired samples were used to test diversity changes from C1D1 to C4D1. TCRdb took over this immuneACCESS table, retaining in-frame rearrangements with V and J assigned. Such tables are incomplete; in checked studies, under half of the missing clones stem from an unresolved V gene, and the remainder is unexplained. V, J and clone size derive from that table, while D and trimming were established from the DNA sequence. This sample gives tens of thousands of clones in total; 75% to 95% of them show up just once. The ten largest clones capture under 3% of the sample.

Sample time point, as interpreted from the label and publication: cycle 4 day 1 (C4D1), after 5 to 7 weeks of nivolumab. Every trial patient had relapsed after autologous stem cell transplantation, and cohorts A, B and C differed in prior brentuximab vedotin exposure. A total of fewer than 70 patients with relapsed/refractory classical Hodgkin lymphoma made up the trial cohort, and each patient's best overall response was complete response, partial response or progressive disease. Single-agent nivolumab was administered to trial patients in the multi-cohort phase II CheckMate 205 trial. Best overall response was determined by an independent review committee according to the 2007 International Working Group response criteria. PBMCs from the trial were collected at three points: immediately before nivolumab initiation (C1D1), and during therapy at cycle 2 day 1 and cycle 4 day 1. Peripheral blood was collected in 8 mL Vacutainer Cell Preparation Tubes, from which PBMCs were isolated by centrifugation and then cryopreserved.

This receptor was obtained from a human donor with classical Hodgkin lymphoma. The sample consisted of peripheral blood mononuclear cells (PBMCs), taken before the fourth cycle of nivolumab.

The DNA sequence is as follows: TGTGCCAGCAGCCTCTCATACGAGCAGTACTTC. This sequence encodes CASSLSYEQYF. The chain couples TRBV7-8 to TRBJ2-7, with the D gene uncertain. Including the terminal cysteine and phenylalanine, the CDR3 comprises 11 residues. CDR3 DNA only is kept here, 33 bases in frame from base 1. Cut back by 5 bases and 4 bases, the V and J ends lie 6 bases apart. CDR1 and CDR2, per the germline V gene, are SGHVS and FQNEAQ.